This passage covers 18 T cell receptor beta chains from one sample sequenced in a study of identifying expanded T cells in peripheral blood. Clones were sequenced by immunoSEQ multiplex PCR, and TCRdb holds only the in-frame ones, with some missing. The table shows more than 85,000 clones, with approximately 88% occurring only once. Source material: blood. The origin of the receptors is a person aged 18 to 75 in good health.

The chain's CDR3 is CASSASSGGARDTQYF. CDR3 nucleotides: TGTGCCAGCAGTGCTTCTAGCGGGGGGGCCAGAGATACGCAGTATTTT. The chain joins TRBV6-6 to TRBJ2-3, with 12 bases that match TRBD2. With V trimmed by 5 bases and J by 5 bases, 8 bases remained unmatched. Per the germline V gene, CDR1 is MNHNY and CDR2 is SVGAGI (reference sequence). The length of the CDR3 is 16 residues.

Concerning this clone itself: One end of the junction varies from germline; a read error may be responsible. This chain uses TRBV2 with TRBJ2-3; D is ambiguous. Germline V gene data show CDR1 as SNHLY and CDR2 as FYNNEI. This CDR3 is 15 amino acids long. The CDR3 DNA reads as TGTGCCAGCGGTGAGCCCAGAAGTGGCACAGATACGCAGTATTTT. This codes for CASGEPRSGTDTQYF. Looking up the rest from reference TRBV2 and TRBJ2-3 gives the full variable domain: EPEVTQTPSHQVTQMGQEVILRCVPISNHLYFYWYRQILGQKVEFLVSFYNNEISEKSEIFDDQFSVERPDGSNFTLKIRSTKLEDSAMYFCASGEPRSGTDTQYFGPGTRLTVL.

This chain uses TRBV9 with TRBJ2-3, with TRBD2 matching over 11 bases. The germline gives CDR1 SGDLS, CDR2 YYNGEE. V trimming: 4 bases; J trimming: 6 bases; junction bases outside the gene matches: 10. The CDR3 is made up of 16 amino acids. The CDR3 DNA is TGTGCCAGCAGCTCCCCGACTAGCGGGATCGCTGATACGCAGTATTTT. Amino acids: CASSSPTSGIADTQYF.

This chain uses TRBV13 with TRBJ2-7; 8 bases fit TRBD2. Looked up from germline, CDR1 is PRHDT and CDR2 is FYEKMQ (reference sequence). V was clipped by 5 bases and J by 0 bases; unmatched bases: 6. The CDR3 has 15 amino acids. The CDR3: CASSKSGGRSYEQYF. The CDR3 bases are TGTGCCAGCAGCAAGAGCGGGGGACGCTCCTACGAGCAGTACTTC.

The chain has TRBV7-3 and TRBJ2-1; the match to TRBD2 covers 10 bases. The V gene end was trimmed by 4 bases and the J gene end by 5 bases; junction bases not matched to a gene: 5. The CDR3 loop spans 15 amino acids. Germline V gives CDR1 SGHTA, CDR2 FQGTGA. CDR3 coding DNA: TGTGCCAGCAGCTCTCTAGCGGGGGTACACAATGAGCAGTTCTTC. Translation gives CASSSLAGVHNEQFF.

This clone is a singleton in its sample. The chain recombines TRBV2 with TRBJ2-1; TRBD2 agrees at 7 bases. The J segment lost 5 bases and the V segment lost 3 bases, leaving 4 bases of the junction unmatched. Germline-derived CDR1 and CDR2 are SNHLY and FYNNEI. CDR3 size: 14 residues. The CDR3 DNA is TGTGCCAGCAGTGAGGAAGCGGGGAACAATGAGCAGTTCTTC. It specifies CASSEEAGNNEQFF.

The V call is TRBV7-3, the J call TRBJ1-1; TRBD1 might be the D (5 bases). Trimming stripped 2 bases from V and 1 base from J, with 5 bases between. CDR3 length: 13 residues. The V gene's germline CDR1 is SGHTA and CDR2 FQGTGA. CDR3 sequence reads: CASSLQGNTEAFF. The CDR3 DNA sequence: TGTGCCAGCAGCTTACAGGGGAACACTGAAGCTTTCTTT. Full variable domain (missing parts from reference TRBV7-3 and TRBJ1-1): GAGVSQTPSNKVTEKGKYVELRCDPISGHTALYWYRQSLGQGPEFLIYFQGTGAADDSGLPNDRFFAVRPEGSVSTLKIQRTERGDSAVYLCASSLQGNTEAFFGQGTRLTVV.

V gene TRBV2 combines with J gene TRBJ2-1; weak D call: TRBD2 (5 bases). Germline lookup yields CDR1 SNHLY and CDR2 FYNNEI. Between the trimmed V and J ends, which lost 2 bases and 3 bases, there was a span of 11 bases. This CDR3 region has 15 residues. In DNA form, the CDR3 reads TGTGCCAGCAGTGAATCCAGACGGGACTACAATGAGCAGTTCTTC. It translates to CASSESRRDYNEQFF.

V usage is TRBV5-6 and J usage is TRBJ2-2; 7 bases line up with TRBD2. Per germline, CDR1 SGHDT and CDR2 YYEEEE. J was trimmed by 2 bases and V by 0 bases; bases with no gene match: 4. The CDR3 has 16 amino acids. The CDR3 loop is CASSLDPGGNTGELFF. The CDR3 DNA follows: TGTGCCAGCAGCTTGGATCCGGGGGGAAACACCGGGGAGCTGTTTTTT.

The genes are TRBV18 and TRBJ1-1, with D possibly TRBD1 on 5 matching bases. Deletions cut 2 bases from V and 4 bases from J, with 11 bases between. Germline-derived CDR1 and CDR2 are KGHSH and LQKENI. This CDR3 contains 14 residues. The CDR3, as DNA: TGTGCCAGCTCACCAGGGACGGGAGGCACTGAAGCTTTCTTT. Its protein product is CASSPGTGGTEAFF.

This rearrangement joins TRBV6-6 to TRBJ1-6, with TRBD1 identical over 11 bases. V dropped 7 bases and J dropped 9; count of bases not matched to a gene: 5. The V gene's germline CDR1 is MNHNY and CDR2 SVGAGI (reference sequence). There are 14 residues in the CDR3. CDR3 region: CASISGTGGSPLHF. As DNA, the CDR3 is TGTGCCAGCATCTCCGGGACAGGGGGTTCACCCCTCCACTTT.

Only one count was recorded for this clone. This chain joins TRBV5-6 and TRBJ1-2; D gene uncertain. The CDR3 is 13 amino acids. V was trimmed by 3 bases and J by 3 bases, leaving 9 bases between them. CDR1 and CDR2 (germline): SGHDT, YYEEEE. Written as DNA, the CDR3 is TGTGCCAGCAGCTCGGGAGGCTACTATGGCTACACCTTC. It is translated as CASSSGGYYGYTF.

V gene TRBV2 combines with J gene TRBJ2-5; 16 bases fit TRBD2. The CDR3 totals 16 residues. Trimming cost V 4 bases and J 5 bases; bases outside gene matches: 4. Per germline, CDR1 SNHLY and CDR2 FYNNEI. CDR3 amino acids: CASSAGTSGGAETQYF. CDR3 DNA: TGTGCCAGCAGTGCGGGGACTAGCGGGGGGGCGGAGACCCAGTACTTC.

This chain uses TRBV27 with TRBJ1-1; perhaps TRBD1 as D (6 bases). Deletions cut 4 bases from V and 4 bases from J, with 10 bases between. CDR1 is MNHEY, CDR2 SMNVEV, per germline (reference sequence). The CDR3 totals 13 residues. This CDR3 is CASSWTAITEAFF. Here the CDR3 DNA reads TGTGCCAGCAGTTGGACAGCGATCACTGAAGCTTTCTTT.

The chain carries TRBV19 and TRBJ1-5, with 7 bases matching TRBD1. CDR1 LNHDA and CDR2 SQIVND come from the germline V gene (reference sequence). The CDR3 is 14 residues long. Trimming cost V 6 bases and J 5 bases; bases outside gene matches: 7. The DNA of the CDR3 is TGTGCCAGTAGGACCCCAGGGGGAGATCAGCCCCAGCATTTT. Translating gives CASRTPGGDQPQHF.

The CDR3 DNA reads as TGCGCCAGCAGCGAACTTGGCTCAGGCACAGATACGCAGTATTTT. This codes for CASSELGSGTDTQYF. The J gene is TRBJ2-3, the V gene TRBV5-1; D gene uncertain. Germline CDR1 and CDR2: SGHRS and YFSETQ. This CDR3 is 15 amino acids long. With 4 bases removed from V and 1 base from J, the gap between germline ends came to 13 bases.

V gene TRBV7-9 combines with J gene TRBJ2-7; TRBD2 aligns across 16 bases. Germline V lookup: CDR1 SEHNR, CDR2 FQNEAQ (reference sequence). CDR3 size: 16 residues. V trimming: 1 base; J trimming: 7 bases; junction bases outside the gene matches: 4. This chain's CDR3 is CASSLEGLAGGREQYF. The CDR3 coding sequence is TGTGCCAGCAGCTTAGAGGGACTAGCGGGAGGGCGTGAGCAGTACTTC.

This clone turned up a few times. The genes are TRBV7-9 and TRBJ1-1; 7 bases align to TRBD1. Germline CDR1 SEHNR, CDR2 FQNEAQ (reference sequence). Trimming removed 7 bases from V and 5 bases from J; junction bases left unmatched: 7. The CDR3 runs 13 residues. The CDR3 DNA is TGTGCCAGCAACCGACAGGGTCGGACTGAAGCTTTCTTT. Residues: CASNRQGRTEAFF.